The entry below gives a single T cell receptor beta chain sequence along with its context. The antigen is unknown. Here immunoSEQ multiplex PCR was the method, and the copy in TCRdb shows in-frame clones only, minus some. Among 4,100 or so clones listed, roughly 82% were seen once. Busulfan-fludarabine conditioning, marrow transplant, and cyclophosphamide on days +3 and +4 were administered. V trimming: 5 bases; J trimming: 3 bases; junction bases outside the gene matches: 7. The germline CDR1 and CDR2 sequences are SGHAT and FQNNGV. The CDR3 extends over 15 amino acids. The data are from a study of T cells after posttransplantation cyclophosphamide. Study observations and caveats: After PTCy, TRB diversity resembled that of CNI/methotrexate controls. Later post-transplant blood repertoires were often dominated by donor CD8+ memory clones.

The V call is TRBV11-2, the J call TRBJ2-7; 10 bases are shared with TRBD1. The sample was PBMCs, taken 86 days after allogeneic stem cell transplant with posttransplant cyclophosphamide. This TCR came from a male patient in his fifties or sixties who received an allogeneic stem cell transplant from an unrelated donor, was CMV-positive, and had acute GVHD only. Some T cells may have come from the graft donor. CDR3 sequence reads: CASSLTGTGVYEQYF. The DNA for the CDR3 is TGTGCCAGCAGCCTTACCGGGACAGGGGTCTACGAGCAGTACTTC. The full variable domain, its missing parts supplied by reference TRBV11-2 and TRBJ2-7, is EAGVAQSPRYKIIEKRQSVAFWCNPISGHATLYWYQQILGQGPKLLIQFQNNGVVDDSQLPKDRFSAERLKGVDSTLKIQPAKLEDSAVYLCASSLTGTGVYEQYFGPGTRLTVT.